This entry lists 19 T cell receptor beta chains sequenced from one sample in a study of identical twins (dated by TCRdb to between 2015 and 2016). The library was prepared using 5' RACE. Sequencing was performed on an Illumina HiSeq 2000. TCRdb's own reprocessing of the public reads used fastp at Q25 and MiXCR and kept productive beta chains. When rows share a CDR3 protein, they turn into one entry using the most common DNA and genes. The sample records 500,000 to 650,000 distinct CDR3 sequences, approximately 20% of which are singletons. The ten largest clones capture 0.4% to 0.6% of the sample. These data were likewise used in another study, on yellow fever vaccine responses in identical twins.

Sequencing used CD4+ T cells sorted from blood. The origin of the receptors is a woman under 30 in good health.

This clonotype appeared a few times. This sequence joins TRBV7-2 and TRBJ1-1; D is perhaps TRBD1 (5 bases). V lost 0 bases and J lost 7, with 12 bases in between. The germline gives CDR1 SGHTA, CDR2 FQGNSA. The CDR3 has 14 residues. DNA of the CDR3: TGTGCCAGCAGCTTAGCGACAGCATCCCTTGAAGCTTTCTTT. Residues: CASSLATASLEAFF.

This clonotype was counted between two and nine times. This chain joins TRBV2 and TRBJ2-3; no clear D. Near its end, the DNA agrees better with TRBJ1-5, so the J call may be wrong. This CDR3 spans 14 amino acids. Germline CDR1 reads SNHLY; CDR2 reads FYNNEI. Here the CDR3 reads CASTPVLGTDTQHF. CDR3 nucleotide sequence: TGTGCCAGCACCCCAGTGTTGGGCACAGATACGCAGCATTTT.

This chain links TRBV18 with TRBJ2-1; D assignment may be TRBD1 or TRBD2 (5 bases each). Trimming took off 6 bases at V and 6 bases at J, with 18 bases between the two ends. This CDR3 contains 15 residues. Germline V lookup: CDR1 KGHSH, CDR2 LQKENI. The CDR3 bases are TGTGCCAGCTCGCCAACCGGGACCACCGCCAATGAGCAGTTCTTC. Translated: CASSPTGTTANEQFF.

This clonotype was detected a few times. This chain connects TRBV7-8 to TRBJ2-7; no definite D call. V was clipped by 1 base and J by 6 bases, with 7 bases between them. This CDR3 is 12 amino acids long. Germline values: CDR1 SGHVS, CDR2 FQNEAQ. The CDR3: CASSLGSFEQYV. The CDR3 nucleotides are TGTGCCAGCAGCTTAGGTTCTTTCGAGCAGTACGTC.

To note about this clonotype: The junction departs from germline at one end; a sequencing error may be responsible. The CDR3 loop reads CSVNRGDGNVQFF. CDR3 sequence (DNA): TGCAGCGTAAACAGGGGCGACGGGAATGTGCAGTTCTTC. This chain uses TRBV29-1 with TRBJ2-1; TRBD1 agrees at 7 bases. CDR1 and CDR2 from the germline V gene are SQVTM and ANQGSEA. The CDR3 has 13 residues.

This clonotype was seen only a few times. The gene calls are TRBV28 and TRBJ2-5, with TRBD2 matching over 7 bases. The CDR3 has 13 residues. Germline values: CDR1 MDHEN, CDR2 SYDVKM. J was trimmed by 5 bases and V by 4 bases; bases with no gene match: 4. The CDR3 bases are TGTGCCAGCAGTTCGGGAGGTCTGGAGACCCAGTACTTC. Translated, it gives CASSSGGLETQYF.

In this sample, this clonotype turned up many times. The chain joins TRBV12-3 or TRBV12-4 to TRBJ2-2; possibly TRBD1 or TRBD2 for D (5 bases each). Trimming pared 3 bases from V and 4 bases from J, leaving 12 bases between. The CDR3 is 15 amino acids. The CDR3 loop is CASSFEGWGTGELFF. The DNA of the CDR3 is TGTGCCAGCAGTTTTGAGGGGTGGGGCACCGGGGAGCTGTTTTTT.

Only a few counts were recorded for this clonotype. The chain employs TRBV28 and TRBJ1-2; D is undetermined. Looked up from germline, CDR1 is MDHEN and CDR2 is SYDVKM. Trimming left V 5 bases short and J 7 bases short, with 11 bases between. This CDR3 comprises 12 residues. As DNA, the CDR3 is TGTGCCAGCAGTCCCCCCAACGGTGGCTACACCTTC. It codes for CASSPPNGGYTF.

The chain is built from TRBV27 and TRBJ2-3; 10 positions match TRBD2. This CDR3 is built from 15 residues. With 8 bases clipped from V and 3 bases from J, the junction kept 8 bases outside the gene matches. Looked up from germline, CDR1 is MNHEY and CDR2 is SMNVEV (reference sequence). The CDR3 DNA reads TGTGCCAGCCGTCAGAGCGGGAGGGGTACAGATACGCAGTATTTT. Protein: CASRQSGRGTDTQYF.

The chain recombines TRBV3-1 with TRBJ2-3; 7 bases map to TRBD2. Looked up from germline, CDR1 is LGHDT and CDR2 is YNNKEL (reference sequence). J gave up 1 base and V 2 bases, and 6 bases lay outside the gene matches. There are 16 residues in the CDR3. The CDR3 sequence: CASSQSLAEGTDTQYF. The CDR3 nucleotides read TGTGCCAGCAGCCAAAGCCTAGCGGAGGGCACAGATACGCAGTATTTT.

The rearrangement uses TRBV27 and TRBJ2-2; D may be TRBD1 (6 bases). Germline CDR1 MNHEY, CDR2 SMNVEV (reference sequence). The CDR3 length is 13 residues. V was trimmed by 6 bases and J by 5 bases, leaving 10 bases between them. The CDR3, as DNA: TGTGCCAGCAGGCGCCAGGGGACCGGGGAGCTGTTTTTT. Protein product: CASRRQGTGELFF.

This clonotype was detected a few times. V and J are TRBV27 and TRBJ2-3; possibly TRBD2 for D (6 bases). Germline CDR1 is MNHEY and CDR2 is SMNVEV (reference sequence). The CDR3 spans 12 residues. Trimming took 6 bases from V and 4 from J, leaving 8 bases between them. In DNA, the CDR3 is TGTGCCAGCAGGGAGGGGTCAGATACGCAGTATTTT. This encodes CASREGSDTQYF.

The chain joins TRBV6-1 to TRBJ2-3, with a tentative D call TRBD2 (6 bases). Germline values: CDR1 MNHNS, CDR2 SASEGT. V lost 8 bases and J lost 1, with 13 bases in between. The CDR3 length is 14 residues. The DNA for the CDR3 is TGTGCCAGCGGCGGGGTAGTCCGCACAGATACGCAGTATTTT. This translates into CASGGVVRTDTQYF.

The V and J genes are TRBV5-1 and TRBJ2-3, with a possible D match to TRBD1 (5 bases). Germline CDR1 is SGHRS and CDR2 is YFSETQ. This CDR3 contains 16 residues. V shed 0 bases and J shed 0 bases, with 11 bases lying between them. The CDR3 here is CASSLALGHSTDTQYF. CDR3 DNA sequence: TGCGCCAGCAGCTTGGCCCTTGGACACAGCACAGATACGCAGTATTTT.

This rearrangement joins TRBV5-1 to TRBJ2-5, with 9 nucleotides matching TRBD2. The CDR3 loop spans 19 amino acids. Trimming removed 4 bases from V and 2 bases from J; junction bases left unmatched: 18. In germline, CDR1 is SGHRS, CDR2 YFSETQ. The CDR3 loop is CASSPGLLAGAENQETQYF. The CDR3 DNA follows: TGCGCCAGCAGCCCTGGCTTGTTAGCGGGGGCCGAAAATCAAGAGACCCAGTACTTC.

J is TRBJ2-1 and V is TRBV10-3; 7 bases match TRBD2. Germline V gene sequence: CDR1 ENHRY, CDR2 SYGVKD. The CDR3 contains 14 residues. V shed 7 bases and J 4 bases; nucleotides not matched to a gene: 7. CDR3 amino acids: CAITSGALYNEQFF. The CDR3 DNA sequence: TGTGCCATCACAAGCGGGGCCTTGTACAATGAGCAGTTCTTC.

This clonotype has a handful of counts. The V gene is TRBV29-1, the J gene TRBJ2-5; D might be TRBD1 (5 bases). Looked up from germline, CDR1 is SQVTM and CDR2 is ANQGSEA. The ends were cut back, 8 bases at V and 5 bases at J, with 18 bases in the middle. The CDR3 sequence is 13 residues long. The CDR3, as DNA: TGCAGCATCCAGGGCCCTGATGGGGAGACCCAGTACTTC. Its protein is CSIQGPDGETQYF. Looking up the rest from reference TRBV29-1 and TRBJ2-5 gives the full variable domain: SAVISQKPSRDICQRGTSLTIQCQVDSQVTMMFWYRQQPGQSLTLIATANQGSEATYESGFVIDKFPISRPNLTFSTLTVSNMSPEDSSIYLCSIQGPDGETQYFGPGTRLLVL.

This clonotype was picked up a small number of times. The chain uses TRBV10-1 and TRBJ2-1; 8 bases match TRBD2. After removal of 7 bases from V and 0 bases from J, the junction contained 23 bases not matched to a gene. The germline gives CDR1 WNHNN, CDR2 SYGVQD (reference sequence). The CDR3 length is 21 residues. CDR3 coding DNA: TGCGCCAGCAAAGTATCCCCTACTAGCGGACGGCCTGATAGCTCCTACAATGAGCAGTTCTTC. Translated: CASKVSPTSGRPDSSYNEQFF.

Only a few counts were recorded for this clonotype. The chain couples TRBV28 to TRBJ2-7, with TRBD2 matching 9 bases. This CDR3 has 14 amino acids. Unmatched junction bases numbered 6, after V lost 6 bases and J lost 3 bases. CDR1 is MDHEN and CDR2 is SYDVKM in the germline V gene. The CDR3 bases are TGTGCCAGCAGAAAACTAGCGGGTGACTACGAGCAGTACTTC. This codes for CASRKLAGDYEQYF.